The 12 T cell receptor beta chains below all came from one sample that was sequenced in a study of T cell repertoires in cytomegalovirus infection. Via MiXCR, TCRdb re-called the reads, giving one row per CDR3 protein. The sample shows about 740,000 distinct CDR3 sequences, under 40% of them seen only once. Source material: PBMCs. Receptors were obtained from a human donor in good health (CMV status not recorded). Some clones in this sample may be carry-over from other donors' samples.

V and J are TRBV19 and TRBJ2-1, with TRBD1 identical over 9 bases. CDR1 and CDR2 (germline): LNHDA, SQIVND (reference sequence). This CDR3 comprises 13 residues. V trimming: 5 bases; J trimming: 12 bases; junction bases outside the gene matches: 8. CDR3 protein: CASSGTGRFGQFF. In DNA form, the CDR3 reads TGTGCCAGTAGTGGGACAGGGCGGTTTGGGCAGTTCTTC.

The chain has TRBV29-1 and TRBJ2-1, with D hard to call. V was shortened by 1 base and J by 7 bases, with 5 bases between the two germline ends. Germline V gene data show CDR1 as SQVTM and CDR2 as ANQGSEA. The length of the CDR3 is 11 residues. The CDR3: CSVEVGNEQFF. CDR3 bases: TGCAGCGTTGAAGTGGGGAATGAGCAGTTCTTC.

This clonotype has only a few counts. This chain links TRBV6-1 with TRBJ2-3; no clear D. Trimming stripped 4 bases from V and 5 bases from J, with 22 bases between. The CDR3 length is 17 residues. Germline V gives CDR1 MNHNS, CDR2 SASEGT. CDR3 loop: CASSADHLGKGGDTQYF. The CDR3 coding sequence is TGTGCCAGCAGTGCAGACCACCTGGGAAAAGGCGGAGATACGCAGTATTTT.

This chain joins TRBV5-4 and TRBJ2-2; TRBD2 matches at 8 bases. CDR1 is SGHNT, CDR2 YYREEE, per germline (reference sequence). The CDR3 consists of 16 residues. V lost 7 bases to trimming and J lost 5 bases; unmatched junction nucleotides: 13. CDR3 protein: CASQKGGAGVTGELFF. The DNA for the CDR3 is TGTGCCAGCCAGAAGGGGGGAGCGGGAGTTACCGGGGAGCTGTTTTTT.

This clonotype was seen a few times. The chain combines TRBV28 with TRBJ2-7, with a tentative D call TRBD1 (6 bases). Germline CDR1 reads MDHEN; CDR2 reads SYDVKM. Trimming left V 1 base short and J 3 bases short, with 19 bases between. The CDR3 spans 17 residues. CDR3 loop: CASSLSGPTGPSYEQYF. CDR3 sequence (DNA): TGTGCCAGCAGTTTATCCGGGCCGACAGGTCCGAGCTACGAGCAGTACTTC.

This clonotype was found a few times. The chain links TRBV6-6 to TRBJ1-5; D is perhaps TRBD1 (6 bases). This CDR3 spans 15 amino acids. Looked up from germline, CDR1 is MNHNY and CDR2 is SVGAGI (reference sequence). V lost 3 bases and J 7 bases, leaving 16 bases between the germline ends. The CDR3 DNA reads TGTGCCAGCAGTTATGCCCGGGCAGGGGAACAGCCCCAGCATTTT. Residues: CASSYARAGEQPQHF.

This clonotype occurred many times. One end of the junction varies from germline; a read error may be responsible. This chain uses TRBV7-7 with TRBJ2-1; D ambiguous. The CDR3 runs to 13 residues. Germline lookup yields CDR1 SSHAT and CDR2 FNYEAQ (reference sequence). For the CDR3, the DNA is TGTGCTAGCAGCCTGATTTTGGGAACGGAGCAGTTCTTC. Translation gives CASSLILGTEQFF.

Only a few counts were recorded for this clonotype. This chain uses TRBV19 with TRBJ2-3; D assignment may be TRBD1 or TRBD2 (5 bases each). Between the trimmed V and J ends, which lost 8 bases and 1 base, there was a span of 22 bases. The germline CDR1 and CDR2 sequences are LNHDA and SQIVND (reference sequence). CDR3 length: 17 amino acids. This chain's CDR3 is CASLGPSRDRGTDTQYF. In DNA, the CDR3 is TGTGCCAGTTTGGGACCTTCTCGGGATCGAGGCACAGATACGCAGTATTTT.

This clonotype showed up just a few times. The chain links TRBV6-2 or TRBV6-3 to TRBJ1-5; D is ambiguous. This CDR3 comprises 13 residues. Trimming took 4 bases from V and 6 from J, leaving 10 bases between them. CDR1 is MNHEY and CDR2 is SVGEGT in the germline V gene. In nucleotides, the CDR3 is TGTGCCAGCAGTTCCCTTTGGGGTCAGCCCCAGCATTTT. It codes for CASSSLWGQPQHF.

The V and J genes are TRBV15 and TRBJ2-5; 9 bases map to TRBD2. Germline CDR1 is LNHNV and CDR2 is YYDKDF (reference sequence). The J segment lost 4 bases and the V segment lost 1 base, leaving 4 bases of the junction unmatched. CDR3 length: 15 amino acids. CDR3: CATSRVRGGGETQYF. The CDR3 region has the DNA TGTGCCACCAGCAGAGTGCGCGGGGGGGGAGAGACCCAGTACTTC.

The rearrangement links TRBV7-2 to TRBJ1-2, with D perhaps matching TRBD1 (5 bases). Germline CDR1 reads SGHTA; CDR2 reads FQGNSA. The length of the CDR3 is 14 residues. Trimming removed 1 base from V and 6 bases from J, with 12 bases in between. The CDR3 loop reads CASSLGPPGHGYTF. The CDR3 DNA reads as TGTGCCAGCAGCTTAGGGCCCCCAGGGCATGGCTACACCTTC.

V and J are TRBV28 and TRBJ2-7, with 14 bases fitting TRBD2. Germline V gives CDR1 MDHEN, CDR2 SYDVKM. V shed 6 bases, J shed 8 bases, and the junction held 9 bases outside the gene matches. This CDR3 is built from 15 residues. The CDR3 nucleotides are TGTGCCAGCAGCGGCGACGGACTAGCGGGGGGAAAGCAGTACTTC. This codes for CASSGDGLAGGKQYF.